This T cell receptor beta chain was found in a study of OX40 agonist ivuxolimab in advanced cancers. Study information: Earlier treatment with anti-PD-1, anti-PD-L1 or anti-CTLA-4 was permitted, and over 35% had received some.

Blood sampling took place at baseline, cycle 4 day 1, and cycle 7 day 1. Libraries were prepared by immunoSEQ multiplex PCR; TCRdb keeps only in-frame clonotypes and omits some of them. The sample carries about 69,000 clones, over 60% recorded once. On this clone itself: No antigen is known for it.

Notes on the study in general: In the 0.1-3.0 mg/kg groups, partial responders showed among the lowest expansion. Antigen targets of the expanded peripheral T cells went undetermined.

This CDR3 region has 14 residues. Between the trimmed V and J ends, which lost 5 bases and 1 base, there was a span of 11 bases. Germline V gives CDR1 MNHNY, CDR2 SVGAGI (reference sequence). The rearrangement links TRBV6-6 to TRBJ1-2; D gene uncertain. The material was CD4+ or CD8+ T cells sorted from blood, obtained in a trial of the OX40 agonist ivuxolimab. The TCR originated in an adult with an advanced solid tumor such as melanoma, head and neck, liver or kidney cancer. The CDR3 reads CASSLSYLNYGYTF. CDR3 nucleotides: TGTGCCAGCAGTCTCAGCTACCTTAACTATGGCTACACCTTC.